Presented here are 6 T cell receptor beta chains from one specimen sequenced in a study of PD-L1 blockade in urothelial cancer. The assay was immunoSEQ multiplex PCR, and TCRdb's table has in-frame clones only and misses some. Seen here are approximately 90,000 clones, over 65% observed once, and the top ten hold around 15%. Time point: pretreatment peripheral blood. The material sequenced was PBMCs, taken around atezolizumab (anti-PD-L1) treatment. The origin of the receptors is a man between 60 and 75 years old with urothelial cancer.

CDR3 coding DNA: TGTGCCTGGAGTGTCGGTCGGGGGGGGTCCTACGAGCAGTACTTC. Translated, it gives CAWSVGRGGSYEQYF. V gene TRBV30 combines with J gene TRBJ2-7; 8 bases are shared with TRBD2. Germline V gives CDR1 GTSNPN, CDR2 SVGIG (reference sequence). The CDR3 spans 15 residues. Trimming at V came to 0 bases and at J to 1 base, leaving 5 bases not matched to a gene.

This clone was recorded only once. The rearrangement uses TRBV7-6 and TRBJ2-1; TRBD2 aligns across 7 bases. Per germline, CDR1 SGHVS and CDR2 FNYEAQ. This CDR3 has 17 amino acids. With V trimmed by 1 base and J by 8 bases, 14 bases remained unmatched. In nucleotides, the CDR3 is TGTGCCAGCAGCTTAGGTTTCTCGGGGGAAGGGAGGGATGAGCAGTTCTTC. Amino acid sequence: CASSLGFSGEGRDEQFF.

The rearrangement joins TRBV19 to TRBJ1-5; a possible D gene is TRBD1 (6 bases). CDR3 length: 14 amino acids. Looked up from germline, CDR1 is LNHDA and CDR2 is SQIVND (reference sequence). Deletions cut 2 bases from V and 6 bases from J, with 11 bases between. CDR3 bases: TGTGCCAGTAGTATAACAGGGTTGATTCAGCCCCAGCATTTT. This translates into CASSITGLIQPQHF.

The gene calls are TRBV2 and TRBJ2-5; 7 bases line up with TRBD1. This CDR3 has 12 residues. J was trimmed by 0 bases and V by 9 bases; bases with no gene match: 1. Germline V gene sequence: CDR1 SNHLY, CDR2 FYNNEI. CDR3 region: CASTGDQETQYF. CDR3 bases: TGTGCCAGTACAGGGGACCAAGAGACCCAGTACTTC.

The rearrangement links TRBV4-2 to TRBJ2-1; 8 positions agree with TRBD2. CDR3 size: 15 residues. Germline V gene sequence: CDR1 LGHNA, CDR2 YNFKEQ. Trimming at V came to 2 bases and at J to 10 bases, leaving 10 bases not matched to a gene. The CDR3 DNA follows: TGTGCCAGCAGCCAACTGCTAGGGTCGGGAGGGGAGCAGTTCTTC. Amino acids: CASSQLLGSGGEQFF.

Here the CDR3 reads CASSEPVMNTEAFF. The CDR3 DNA reads TGTGCCAGCAGTGAACCAGTCATGAACACTGAAGCTTTCTTT. The rearrangement uses TRBV6-1 and TRBJ1-1; D is ambiguous. The germline V gene encodes CDR1 MNHNS and CDR2 SASEGT. This CDR3 has 14 amino acids. The V end was cut by 2 bases, the J end by 0 bases, with 7 bases between.